This T cell receptor (beta chain) stems from a study of cytomegalovirus exposure and HLA in healthy donors. CDR3 length: 16 amino acids. Looked up from germline, CDR1 is SEHNR and CDR2 is FQNEAQ (reference sequence). Vbeta (60) and Jbeta (13) primers were used in the PCR. Only in-frame clones appear in the TCRdb table, and some are missing; sequencing was by immunoSEQ multiplex PCR. This table holds around 130,000 clones, about 82% found once. Turning to this clone: One junction end does not reproduce the germline sequence, and a read error may be involved.

Sequences were obtained from PBMCs. This receptor was obtained from a man between 25 and 39 years old in good health and CMV-seronegative. The J gene is TRBJ2-1, the V gene TRBV7-9; 13 bases line up with TRBD2. CDR3 sequence reads: CSSSTMTSGRRYEQFF. The CDR3 DNA reads TGTTCCAGCAGCACTATGACTAGCGGGAGGAGGTATGAGCAGTTCTTC.